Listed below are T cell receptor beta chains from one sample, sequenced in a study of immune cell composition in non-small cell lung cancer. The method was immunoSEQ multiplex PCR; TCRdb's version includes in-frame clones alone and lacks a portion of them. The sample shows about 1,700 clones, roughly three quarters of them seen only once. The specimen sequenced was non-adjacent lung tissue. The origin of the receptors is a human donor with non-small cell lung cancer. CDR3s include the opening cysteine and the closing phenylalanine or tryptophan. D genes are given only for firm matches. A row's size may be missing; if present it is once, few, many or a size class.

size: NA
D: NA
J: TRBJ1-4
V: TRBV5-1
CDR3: CASSLASTTNEKLFF
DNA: TGCGCCAGCAGCTTGGCATCCACAACTAATGAAAAACTGTTTTTT

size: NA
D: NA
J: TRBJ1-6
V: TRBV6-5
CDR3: CASRSLGGVTPLHF
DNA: TGTGCCAGCAGAAGCTTGGGAGGGGTTACACCCCTCCACTTT

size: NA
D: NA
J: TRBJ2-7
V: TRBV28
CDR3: CASSPGGGASSYEQYF
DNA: TGTGCCAGCAGCCCTGGAGGGGGGGCCAGCTCCTACGAGCAGTACTTC

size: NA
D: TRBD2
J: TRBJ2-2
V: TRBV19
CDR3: CASSRTSGGYTGELFF
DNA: TGTGCCAGTAGTCGGACTAGCGGGGGGTACACCGGGGAGCTGTTTTTT

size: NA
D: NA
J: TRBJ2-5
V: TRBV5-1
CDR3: CASSLMSGVAETQYF
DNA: TGCGCCAGCAGCTTGATGTCAGGGGTGGCAGAGACCCAGTACTTC

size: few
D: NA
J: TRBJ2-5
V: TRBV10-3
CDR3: CAISTRVEETQYF
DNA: TGTGCCATCAGTACTAGGGTTGAGGAGACCCAGTACTTC

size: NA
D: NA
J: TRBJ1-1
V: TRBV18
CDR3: CASSPTDGSEAFF
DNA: TGTGCCAGCTCACCCACAGACGGTTCTGAAGCTTTCTTT

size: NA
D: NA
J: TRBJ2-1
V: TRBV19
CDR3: CASRAASDNEQFF
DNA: TGTGCCAGTAGGGCAGCGTCAGACAATGAGCAGTTCTTC

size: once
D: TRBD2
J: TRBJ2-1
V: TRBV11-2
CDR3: CASSSPTSGPSSSYNEQFF
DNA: TGTGCCAGCAGCTCCCCCACTAGCGGCCCCTCGAGCTCCTACAATGAGCAGTTCTTC

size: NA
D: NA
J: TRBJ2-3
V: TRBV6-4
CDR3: CASSDGGATDTQYF
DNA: TGTGCCAGCAGTGACGGGGGGGCCACAGATACGCAGTATTTT

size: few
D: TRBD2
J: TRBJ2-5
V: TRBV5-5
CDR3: CASSLELAGGRETQYF
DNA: TGTGCCAGCAGCCTCGAACTAGCGGGGGGCCGAGAGACCCAGTACTTC

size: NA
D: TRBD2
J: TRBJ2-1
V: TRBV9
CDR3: CASSVEGGIDEQFF
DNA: TGTGCCAGCAGCGTAGAGGGAGGGATTGATGAGCAGTTCTTC

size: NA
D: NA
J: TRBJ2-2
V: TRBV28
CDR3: CAISAAGRGYTGELFF
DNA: TGTGCCATCTCCGCGGCCGGGAGAGGGTACACCGGGGAGCTGTTTTTT

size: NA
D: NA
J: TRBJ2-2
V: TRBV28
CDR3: CASSLYGETGELFF
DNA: TGTGCCAGCAGTTTATATGGAGAAACCGGGGAGCTGTTTTTT

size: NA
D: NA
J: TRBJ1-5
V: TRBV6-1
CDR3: CASSATRDQPQHF
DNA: TGTGCCAGCAGTGCCACACGGGATCAGCCCCAGCATTTT

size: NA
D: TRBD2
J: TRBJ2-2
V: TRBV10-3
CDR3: CATAGLAGDGELFF
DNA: TGTGCCACGGCGGGACTAGCGGGAGATGGGGAGCTGTTTTTT

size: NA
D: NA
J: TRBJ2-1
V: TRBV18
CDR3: CASSPVMEDGGFF
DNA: TGTGCCAGCTCACCAGTTATGGAAGACGGGGGGTTCTTC

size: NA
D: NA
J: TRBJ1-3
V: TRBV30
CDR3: CAWSVIGGTGNTIYF
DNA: TGTGCCTGGAGTGTAATCGGGGGAACTGGAAACACCATATATTTT

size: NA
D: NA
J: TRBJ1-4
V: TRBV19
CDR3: CASSPASGVLFATNEKLFF
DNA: TGTGCCAGTAGTCCAGCTTCGGGGGTCCTTTTCGCAACTAATGAAAAACTGTTTTTT

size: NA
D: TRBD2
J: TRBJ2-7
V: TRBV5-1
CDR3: CASSLTVAGGYYEQYF
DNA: TGCGCCAGCAGCTTGACCGTAGCGGGAGGGTACTACGAGCAGTACTTC

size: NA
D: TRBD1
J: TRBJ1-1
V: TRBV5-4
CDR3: CASSSPGTVNTEAFF
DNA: TGTGCCAGCAGTTCGCCCGGGACAGTGAACACTGAAGCTTTCTTT

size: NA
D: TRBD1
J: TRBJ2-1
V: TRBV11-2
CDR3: CASSWGQGARNEQFF
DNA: TGTGCCAGCAGCTGGGGACAGGGGGCGCGGAATGAGCAGTTCTTC